This TCR beta chain was found in a study of blood T cell repertoires in COVID-19. Overall study: T cells, B-cell-depleted T cells, or PBMCs supplied cDNA or gDNA.

Germline V lookup: CDR1 MNHEY, CDR2 SVGAGI. The CDR3 covers 12 residues. V shed 0 bases and J 8 bases; nucleotides not matched to a gene: 0. Sequencing was performed with immunoSEQ multiplex PCR; in TCRdb, only in-frame clones are kept and a portion is missing. Among approximately 200,000 clones, about 85% were seen once, and the ten largest hold 10% to 12%. The age range of participants was about 18 to 95 years, with residence in roughly 25 US areas. Grouping used clinical history reported by participants in a survey and questionnaire. The chain uses TRBV6-5 and TRBJ1-1; the match to TRBD1 covers 7 bases. The TCR comes from a man under 40 who had recovered from COVID-19. Input material: PBMCs or T cells enriched from blood (not recorded which). CDR3 in amino acids: CASSYSGQEAFF. The DNA for the CDR3 is TGTGCCAGCAGTTACTCGGGACAGGAAGCTTTCTTT.